This T cell receptor (beta chain) was sequenced in a study of T cells in Graves' hyperthyroidism and ophthalmopathy. This clonotype was seen at least ten times. No antigen is known for it. Extraction of PBMCs used roughly 10 ml of fresh peripheral blood. The CDR3 contains 15 residues. CDR1 LNHNV and CDR2 YYDKDF come from the germline V gene (reference sequence). Trimming took off 5 bases at V and 2 bases at J, with 14 bases between the two ends. Researchers amplified the TCR beta CDR3 regions from RNA transcripts. The primer set for the first-round RT-PCR of the TCR CDR3 was HTBI. TCRdb re-called the multiplex PCR reads through MiXCR, storing one row per CDR3 protein. The sample shows about 300,000 distinct CDR3 sequences, about 14% of them seen only once. General observations from the study: Most thyroid clonotypes expanded above 0.001 were also detected in blood.

The chain recombines TRBV15 with TRBJ2-3; possible D gene TRBD2, 5 bases. The receptor's source is a woman in her twenties or thirties with Graves' hyperthyroidism that later progressed to Graves' ophthalmopathy. The sequencing input was blood. The CDR3 loop is CATSDALRATDTQYF. CDR3 DNA sequence: TGTGCCACCAGCGACGCCCTGAGGGCCACAGATACGCAGTATTTT.